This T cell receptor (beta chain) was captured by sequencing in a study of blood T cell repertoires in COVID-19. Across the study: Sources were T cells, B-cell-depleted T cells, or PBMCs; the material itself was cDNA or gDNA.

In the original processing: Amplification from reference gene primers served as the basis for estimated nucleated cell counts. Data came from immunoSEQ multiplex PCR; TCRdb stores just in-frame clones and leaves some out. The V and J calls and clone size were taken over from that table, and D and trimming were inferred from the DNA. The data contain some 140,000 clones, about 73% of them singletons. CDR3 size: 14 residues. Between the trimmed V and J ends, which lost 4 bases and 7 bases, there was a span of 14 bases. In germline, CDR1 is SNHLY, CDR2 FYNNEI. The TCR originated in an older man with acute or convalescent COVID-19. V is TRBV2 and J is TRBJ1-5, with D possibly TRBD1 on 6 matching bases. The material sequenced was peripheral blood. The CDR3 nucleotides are TGTGCCAGCAGTGGTAGGGGGGGAAACCAGCCCCAGCATTTT. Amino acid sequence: CASSGRGGNQPQHF.